These T cell receptor beta chains were read from a single sample in a study of blood T cell repertoires in COVID-19. Clones were sequenced by immunoSEQ multiplex PCR, and TCRdb holds only the in-frame ones, with some missing. This table holds approximately 180,000 clones, 80% to 90% found once. What was sequenced was peripheral blood. Every receptor here comes from a man aged 55 to 70 with acute or convalescent COVID-19. Both conserved end residues are part of each CDR3. A D gene is named only where the DNA matches it firmly. Clone size is stated in some rows and not others, as once, few, many or a class when expanded.

V gene	J gene	clone size	D gene	CDR3 protein	CDR3 DNA
TRBV24-1	TRBJ2-5	-	TRBD1	CATSDATGGRTERDTQYF	TGTGCCACCAGTGACGCGACAGGGGGCAGGACTGAAAGAGATACCCAGTACTTC
TRBV27	TRBJ2-7	-	-	CASSRSGTSYEQYF	TGTGCCAGCAGCCGTAGCGGAACCTCCTACGAGCAGTACTTC
TRBV5-5	TRBJ1-5	-	-	CASSGQGNQPQHF	TGTGCCAGCAGTGGCCAGGGCAATCAGCCCCAGCATTTT
TRBV18	TRBJ1-1	-	TRBD1	CASSLTLGQGGRMAEAFF	TGTGCCAGCTCACTGACCCTCGGGCAGGGGGGAAGAATGGCTGAAGCTTTCTTT
TRBV30	TRBJ2-2	-	TRBD2	CAWMGRRLAPNTGELFF	TGTGCCTGGATGGGTCGGCGACTAGCTCCGAACACCGGGGAGCTGTTTTTT
TRBV21-1	TRBJ2-1	-	-	CASSAHSGSGITYNEQFF	TGTGCCAGCAGCGCGCACAGTGGTAGCGGGATCACCTACAATGAGCAGTTCTTC
TRBV6-5	TRBJ1-5	-	-	CASSYSWGDQPQHF	TGTGCCAGCAGTTACTCCTGGGGGGATCAGCCCCAGCATTTT
TRBV3-1/TRBV3-2	TRBJ2-7	-	TRBD2	CASSHKLAGGEQYF	TGTGCCAGCAGCCATAAACTAGCGGGAGGGGAGCAGTACTTC
TRBV19	TRBJ2-1	-	-	CASSTRRDFGDNEQFF	TGTGCCAGTAGTACTCGTAGGGACTTCGGCGACAATGAGCAGTTCTTC
TRBV27	TRBJ1-2	-	-	CASSFSRHVANYGYTF	TGTGCCAGCAGTTTTTCACGACACGTAGCTAACTATGGCTACACCTTC
TRBV28	TRBJ1-5	-	-	CASSLDSSNQPQHF	TGTGCCAGCAGTTTGGACAGTAGCAATCAGCCCCAGCATTTT
TRBV7-9	TRBJ2-1	-	TRBD1	CASSSWGRGHEQFF	TGTGCCAGCAGCTCCTGGGGCAGGGGGCATGAGCAGTTCTTC
TRBV9	TRBJ2-3	-	TRBD2	CASSPGTSGLTTDTQYF	TGTGCCAGCAGCCCCGGGACTAGCGGGTTGACCACAGATACGCAGTATTTT
TRBV2	TRBJ2-1	once	TRBD1	CASRTDRGENEQFF	TGTGCCAGTCGCACGGACAGGGGGGAAAATGAGCAGTTCTTC
TRBV4-1	TRBJ1-5	once	-	CASSPTSSGGGGQPQHF	TGCGCCAGCAGCCCCACCTCCTCCGGGGGGGGCGGTCAGCCCCAGCATTTT
TRBV27	TRBJ2-7	-	TRBD2	CASSLGSGISYEQYF	TGTGCCAGCAGTTTAGGTAGCGGGATCTCCTACGAGCAGTACTTC
TRBV9	TRBJ2-3	once	-	CASSAGTRGSTDTQYF	TGTGCCAGCAGCGCGGGGACCCGGGGGAGCACAGATACGCAGTATTTT
TRBV5-5	TRBJ2-3	-	-	CASSSPGGGTYTQYF	TGTGCCAGCAGCTCCCCCGGCGGAGGGACTTATACGCAGTATTTT
TRBV3-1/TRBV3-2	TRBJ1-4	-	TRBD1	CASSLGLARGPTNEKLFF	TGTGCCAGCAGCCTGGGGCTTGCCAGGGGGCCAACTAATGAAAAACTGTTTTTT
TRBV7-2	TRBJ2-3	-	-	CASSLSATSTDTQYF	TGTGCCAGCAGCTTATCAGCGACTAGCACAGATACGCAGTATTTT
TRBV28	TRBJ1-2	-	-	CASRELGSGYTF	TGTGCCAGCAGGGAACTTGGGAGTGGCTACACCTTC
TRBV5-1	TRBJ2-1	-	TRBD1	CASAGGQGALQQFF	TGCGCCAGCGCGGGAGGACAGGGGGCGCTGCAACAGTTCTTC
TRBV6-4	TRBJ1-5	-	TRBD1	CATAPHGTGSLCNQPQHF	TGTGCCACCGCACCTCACGGGACAGGGAGTTTATGTAATCAGCCCCAGCATTTT
TRBV6-6	TRBJ2-1	-	TRBD1	CASSAPGQGPIEQFF	TGTGCCAGCAGCGCCCCGGGACAGGGTCCTATTGAGCAGTTCTTC
TRBV2	TRBJ1-5	few	TRBD1	CASRGPGGGGQPQHF	TGTGCCAGCAGAGGACCAGGGGGCGGTGGTCAGCCCCAGCATTTT
TRBV18	TRBJ2-6	-	TRBD1	CASSPVDRVYSGANVLTF	TGTGCCAGCTCACCAGTGGACAGGGTATACTCTGGGGCCAACGTCCTGACTTTC